Below, one T cell receptor (beta chain) is given with its context. Antigen: not known. The read ends 3 residues before the CDR3 terminus; that terminus is restored from the germline J gene. Prevalent HPV16 infections were excluded; only incident single HPV16 infections included. The data were obtained in a study of T cells in women clearing cervical HPV infection. Study-level background: Case blood was drawn when the lesion was first found; control blood after infection became undetectable. Study findings and constraints: Repertoire richness, not evenness, was significantly elevated in CIN3+ cases versus controls.

Germline CDR1 is SGHRS and CDR2 is YFSETQ. There are 15 residues in the CDR3. Trimming removed 5 bases at V and 6 bases at J, with 21 bases between. Clones were read by immunoSEQ multiplex PCR, and TCRdb kept only the in-frame ones, dropping some. There are some 20,000 clones in the sample, with about 8.6% held by the top ten. Sample: blood buffy coat. The V gene is TRBV5-1, the J gene TRBJ2-7; D is tentatively TRBD1 or TRBD2 (6 bases each). The TCR originated in a woman between 18 and 69 years old with a cervical HPV16 infection that either progressed to CIN3+ or cleared (not recorded which). The covered CDR3 bases are TGCGCCAGCAGTCATTTGGAGGGGGACGGCCGCGAG. This encodes CASSHLEGDGRE. The complete CDR3 protein is CASSHLEGDGREQYF.